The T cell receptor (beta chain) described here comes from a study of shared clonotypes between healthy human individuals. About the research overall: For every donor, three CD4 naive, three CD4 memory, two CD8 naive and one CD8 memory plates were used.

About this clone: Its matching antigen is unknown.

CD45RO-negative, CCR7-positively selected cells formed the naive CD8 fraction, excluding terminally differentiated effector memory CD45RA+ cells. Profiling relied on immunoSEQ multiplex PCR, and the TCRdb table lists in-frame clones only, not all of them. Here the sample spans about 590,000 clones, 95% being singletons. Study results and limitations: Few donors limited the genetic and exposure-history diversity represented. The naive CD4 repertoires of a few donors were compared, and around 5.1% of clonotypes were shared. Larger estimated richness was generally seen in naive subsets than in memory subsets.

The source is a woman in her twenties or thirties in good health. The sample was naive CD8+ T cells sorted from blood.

CDR3 sequence: CASSLGTGLYEQYF. CDR3 in DNA: TGTGCCAGCAGCCTCGGGACAGGGTTATACGAGCAGTACTTC. This chain uses TRBV14 with TRBJ2-7; 9 nucleotides line up with TRBD1. The germline gives CDR1 SGHDN, CDR2 FVKESK. Germline trimming cut 4 bases from V and 4 bases from J; bases unmatched to any gene: 5. The CDR3 sequence is 14 residues long.